These T cell receptor beta chains were read from a single sample in a study of spatial heterogeneity in lung cancer. TCRdb ran MiXCR on the 5' RACE reads and lists one entry per CDR3 protein. This repertoire shows roughly 5,000 distinct CDR3 sequences, 7.8% found once; its top ten account for approximately 16%. Source: lung tumor tissue, taken at surgery. Source of these receptors: a female donor with early-stage non-small cell lung cancer. Both conserved end residues are part of each CDR3. Each record gives: CDR3 protein, CDR3 DNA, J gene, V gene, clone size, D gene. The D gene is left open where the match is weak. Clone size is not always given. Where it is, it says once, few, many or a class for expanded clones.

CDR3: CASISGQHTEAFF
DNA: TGTGCCAGCATTTCCGGACAGCACACTGAAGCTTTCTTT
J: TRBJ1-1
V: TRBV7-3
size: medium-sized
D: NA

CDR3: CASSPIGGLSSTDTQYF
DNA: TGTGCCAGCAGCCCCATAGGGGGCCTGTCTAGCACAGATACGCAGTATTTT
J: TRBJ2-3
V: TRBV7-3
size: medium-sized
D: TRBD1

CDR3: CASKPGVLEETQYF
DNA: TGCGCCAGCAAACCAGGGGTCCTGGAAGAGACCCAGTACTTC
J: TRBJ2-5
V: TRBV10-2
size: medium-sized
D: NA

CDR3: CASSLGKVPEAFF
DNA: TGTGCCAGCAGCTTAGGAAAGGTGCCTGAAGCTTTCTTT
J: TRBJ1-1
V: TRBV7-9
size: NA
D: NA

CDR3: CSVAGTGATDTQYF
DNA: TGCAGCGTTGCGGGGACAGGGGCCACAGATACGCAGTATTTT
J: TRBJ2-3
V: TRBV29-1
size: few
D: TRBD1

CDR3: CSVGADTQYF
DNA: TGCAGCGTTGGGGCAGATACGCAGTATTTT
J: TRBJ2-3
V: TRBV29-1
size: many
D: NA

CDR3: CASSRRTSGGETQYF
DNA: TGTGCCAGCAGCCGTCGGACTAGCGGGGGGGAGACCCAGTACTTC
J: TRBJ2-5
V: TRBV5-4
size: many
D: TRBD2

CDR3: CASRTDRNTEAFF
DNA: TGCGCCAGCAGAACCGACAGGAACACTGAAGCTTTCTTT
J: TRBJ1-1
V: TRBV5-1
size: medium-sized
D: NA

CDR3: CSARDSGRASYNEQFF
DNA: TGCAGTGCTAGAGATAGCGGGAGGGCCTCCTACAATGAGCAGTTCTTC
J: TRBJ2-1
V: TRBV20-1
size: many
D: TRBD2

CDR3: CASSRTGAGTEAFF
DNA: TGTGCCAGCAGCCGGACGGGAGCGGGCACTGAAGCTTTCTTT
J: TRBJ1-1
V: TRBV7-6
size: medium-sized
D: NA

CDR3: CASSYGTGGQPQHF
DNA: TGTGCCAGCAGTTACGGGACAGGGGGGCAGCCCCAGCATTTT
J: TRBJ1-5
V: TRBV6-6
size: medium-sized
D: TRBD1

CDR3: CASSFTTNYGYTF
DNA: TGTGCCAGCAGTTTTACAACTAACTATGGCTACACCTTC
J: TRBJ1-2
V: TRBV28
size: many
D: NA

CDR3: CASSSASRRDSSGANVLTF
DNA: TGTGCCAGCAGCTCCGCAAGCAGGAGAGATAGCTCTGGGGCCAACGTCCTGACTTTC
J: TRBJ2-6
V: TRBV6-2/TRBV6-3
size: medium-sized
D: NA

CDR3: CASFPGQGTNNEQFF
DNA: TGTGCCAGCTTCCCGGGACAGGGTACCAACAATGAGCAGTTCTTC
J: TRBJ2-1
V: TRBV18
size: NA
D: TRBD1

CDR3: CASSYSRSKGPNSPLHF
DNA: TGTGCCAGCAGTTACTCGAGGAGCAAGGGACCTAATTCACCCCTCCACTTT
J: TRBJ1-6
V: TRBV6-5
size: medium-sized
D: NA

CDR3: CSGSLPSSYNEQFF
DNA: TGCAGCGGATCACTGCCGAGCTCCTACAATGAGCAGTTCTTC
J: TRBJ2-1
V: TRBV29-1
size: medium-sized
D: NA

CDR3: CSASAAGAYEQYF
DNA: TGCAGTGCTAGTGCCGCCGGGGCCTACGAGCAGTACTTC
J: TRBJ2-7
V: TRBV20-1
size: NA
D: NA

CDR3: CASSYQKKTFF
DNA: TGTGCCAGCAGTTACCAGAAGAAAACTTTCTTT
J: TRBJ1-1
V: TRBV6-2/TRBV6-3
size: large
D: NA

CDR3: CASSQVATNEKLFF
DNA: TGTGCCAGCAGCCAGGTTGCAACTAATGAAAAACTGTTTTTT
J: TRBJ1-4
V: TRBV6-1
size: many
D: NA

CDR3: CSVEAGGNTEAFF
DNA: TGCAGCGTTGAGGCAGGGGGAAACACTGAAGCTTTCTTT
J: TRBJ1-1
V: TRBV29-1
size: many
D: TRBD1

CDR3: CASSQAPGLEKNIQYF
DNA: TGTGCCAGCAGCCAAGCCCCGGGACTAGAAAAAAACATTCAGTACTTC
J: TRBJ2-4
V: TRBV3-1
size: NA
D: TRBD2

CDR3: CASSDSGTGEYTGELFF
DNA: TGTGCCAGCAGTGATTCTGGGACAGGGGAATACACCGGGGAGCTGTTTTTT
J: TRBJ2-2
V: TRBV25-1
size: NA
D: TRBD1

CDR3: CASSFAGQPQHF
DNA: TGTGCCAGCAGTTTCGCCGGTCAGCCCCAGCATTTT
J: TRBJ1-5
V: TRBV12-3/TRBV12-4
size: many
D: NA

CDR3: CASSFAANTEAFF
DNA: TGTGCCAGCAGTTTCGCGGCGAACACTGAAGCTTTCTTT
J: TRBJ1-1
V: TRBV27
size: many
D: NA

CDR3: CAISESTADTEAFF
DNA: TGTGCCATCAGTGAGTCGACGGCAGACACTGAAGCTTTCTTT
J: TRBJ1-1
V: TRBV10-3
size: few
D: NA

CDR3: CASSLAADEQYF
DNA: TGTGCCAGCAGCTTGGCCGCTGACGAGCAGTACTTC
J: TRBJ2-7
V: TRBV5-6
size: NA
D: NA

CDR3: CASSPRGTYEQYF
DNA: TGTGCCAGCAGCCCCCGCGGGACCTACGAGCAGTACTTC
J: TRBJ2-7
V: TRBV7-8
size: many
D: NA

CDR3: CASSYDRGPTEAFF
DNA: TGTGCCAGCAGTTACGACAGGGGGCCCACTGAAGCTTTCTTT
J: TRBJ1-1
V: TRBV6-2/TRBV6-3
size: medium-sized
D: TRBD1

CDR3: CSAREAAATNEKLFF
DNA: TGCAGTGCTAGAGAGGCAGCTGCAACTAATGAAAAACTGTTTTTT
J: TRBJ1-4
V: TRBV20-1
size: medium-sized
D: NA

CDR3: CASSLAGTGGTEAFF
DNA: TGTGCCAGCAGCTTAGCCGGGACAGGGGGTACTGAAGCTTTCTTT
J: TRBJ1-1
V: TRBV7-9
size: many
D: TRBD1

CDR3: CATSRDGRAANEKLFF
DNA: TGTGCCACCAGCAGAGACGGCAGGGCCGCTAATGAAAAACTGTTTTTT
J: TRBJ1-4
V: TRBV15
size: medium-sized
D: NA

CDR3: CSVPYVSSYNEQFF
DNA: TGCAGCGTTCCTTACGTGAGCTCCTACAATGAGCAGTTCTTC
J: TRBJ2-1
V: TRBV29-1
size: medium-sized
D: NA

CDR3: CASSLETGAFNEQFF
DNA: TGTGCCAGCAGCTTGGAAACAGGGGCATTCAATGAGCAGTTCTTC
J: TRBJ2-1
V: TRBV7-6
size: many
D: TRBD1

CDR3: CASSLPSTSGVTGEQYF
DNA: TGTGCCAGCAGCTTGCCGTCCACTAGCGGGGTAACGGGGGAGCAGTACTTC
J: TRBJ2-7
V: TRBV5-6
size: medium-sized
D: TRBD2

CDR3: CASSLREGDGVQPQHF
DNA: TGCGCCAGCAGCCTCAGGGAGGGGGATGGCGTTCAGCCCCAGCATTTT
J: TRBJ1-5
V: TRBV4-1
size: few
D: NA

CDR3: CASSQSSAEQFF
DNA: TGTGCCAGCAGCCAATCCTCGGCCGAGCAGTTCTTC
J: TRBJ2-1
V: TRBV16
size: many
D: NA

CDR3: CASSPLSSGVVETQYF
DNA: TGTGCCAGCAGCCCTCTCTCCAGCGGGGTAGTGGAGACCCAGTACTTC
J: TRBJ2-5
V: TRBV7-2
size: medium-sized
D: TRBD2